This TCR beta chain derives from a study of shared clonotypes between healthy human individuals. Note on this clone: Its cognate antigen is unknown.

Positive CCR7 selection of CD45RO-negative cells yielded the naive CD8 cells, and terminally differentiated effector memory CD45RA+ cells were excluded. Germline CDR1 is SGHDN and CDR2 is FVKESK. The CDR3 runs to 14 residues. The J segment lost 1 base and the V segment lost 8 bases, leaving 4 bases of the junction unmatched. TCRdb's copy holds only in-frame clones and misses some; the assay was immunoSEQ multiplex PCR. Of millions of clones in the sample, around 96% are singletons; the top ten hold about 1.1%. Study findings and constraints: A handful of donors shared approximately 5% of their naive CD4 clonotypes. Represented genetic and exposure-history diversity was restricted by having few donors. What rarefaction showed was incomplete sorted-subset sequencing despite large depth.

V and J are TRBV14 and TRBJ2-2; 7 bases align to TRBD2. Sequenced material: naive CD8+ T cells sorted from blood. The sequence derives from a young man in good health. CDR3 sequence: CASALARNTGELFF. CDR3 bases: TGTGCCAGCGCACTAGCGAGGAACACCGGGGAGCTGTTTTTT.